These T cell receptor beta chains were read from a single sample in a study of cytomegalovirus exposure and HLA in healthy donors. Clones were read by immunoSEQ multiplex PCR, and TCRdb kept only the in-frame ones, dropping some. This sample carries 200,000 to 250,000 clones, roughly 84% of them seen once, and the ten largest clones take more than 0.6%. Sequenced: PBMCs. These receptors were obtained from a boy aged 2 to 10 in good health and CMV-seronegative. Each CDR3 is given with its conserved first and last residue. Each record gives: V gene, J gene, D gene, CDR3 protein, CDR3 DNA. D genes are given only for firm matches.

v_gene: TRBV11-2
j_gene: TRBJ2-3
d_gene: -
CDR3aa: CASSLGASSTDTQYF
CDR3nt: TGTGCCAGCAGCTTAGGCGCGAGTAGCACAGATACGCAGTATTTT

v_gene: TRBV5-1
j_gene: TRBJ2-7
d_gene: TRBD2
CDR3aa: CASSLAGGLTYEQYF
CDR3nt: TGCGCCAGCAGCTTGGCGGGGGGGCTGACCTACGAGCAGTACTTC

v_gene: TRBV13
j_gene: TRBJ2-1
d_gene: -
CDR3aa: CASSSTGKGGEQFF
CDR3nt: TGTGCCAGCAGCTCCACCGGGAAGGGCGGTGAGCAGTTCTTC

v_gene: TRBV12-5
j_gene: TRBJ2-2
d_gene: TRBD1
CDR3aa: CASGPWTGMNGELFF
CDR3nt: TGTGCTAGTGGCCCTTGGACAGGGATGAACGGGGAGCTGTTTTTT

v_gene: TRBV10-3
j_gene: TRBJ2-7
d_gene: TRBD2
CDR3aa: CAISESPGLAGVDEQYF
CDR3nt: TGTGCCATCAGTGAGTCGCCGGGACTAGCGGGGGTAGACGAGCAGTACTTC

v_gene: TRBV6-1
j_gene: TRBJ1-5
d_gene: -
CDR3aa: CASSESFYSNQPQHF
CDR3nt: TGTGCCAGCAGTGAATCGTTTTATAGCAATCAGCCCCAGCATTTT

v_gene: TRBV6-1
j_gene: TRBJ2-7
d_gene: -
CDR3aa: CASRKASGDEQYF
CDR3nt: TGTGCCAGCCGTAAGGCTTCGGGGGACGAGCAGTACTTC

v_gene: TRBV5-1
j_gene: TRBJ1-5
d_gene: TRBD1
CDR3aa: CASSLTGTETQHF
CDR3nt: TGCGCCAGCAGCTTGACCGGGACAGAAACCCAGCATTTT

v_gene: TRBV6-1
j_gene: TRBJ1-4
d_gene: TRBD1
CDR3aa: CASSEPDRGNEKLFF
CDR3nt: TGTGCCAGCAGTGAACCTGACAGGGGCAATGAAAAACTGTTTTTT

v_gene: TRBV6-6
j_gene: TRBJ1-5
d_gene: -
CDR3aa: CASLPGGSNQPQHF
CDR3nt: TGTGCCAGTTTACCCGGGGGAAGCAATCAGCCCCAGCATTTT

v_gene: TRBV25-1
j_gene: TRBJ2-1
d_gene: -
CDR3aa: CASSGRGRGRTGLNEQFF
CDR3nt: TGTGCCAGCAGTGGGAGGGGGCGCGGCCGGACAGGACTAAATGAGCAGTTCTTC